The source of this T cell receptor beta chain is a study of shared clonotypes between healthy human individuals. Assay used: immunoSEQ multiplex PCR; TCRdb lists only in-frame clones, some missing. Found here are some 2.1 million clones, roughly 96% of them singletons; the top ten hold 0.13%. This clone was seen just once. Per germline, CDR1 MNHEY and CDR2 SMNVEV (reference sequence). The CDR3 runs to 13 residues. The V gene lost 6 bases and the J gene lost 2 bases, with 10 bases spanning the gap. The chain employs TRBV27 and TRBJ1-2, with D possibly TRBD1 on 6 matching bases. The TCR comes from a man between 18 and 29 years old in good health. Sequenced input: naive CD4+ T cells sorted from blood. Indicated subset: CD45RA+ positively selected. The CDR3 sequence: CASSLRGNYGYTF. The CDR3 nucleotides are TGTGCCAGCAGCCTCAGGGGAAACTATGGCTACACCTTC.